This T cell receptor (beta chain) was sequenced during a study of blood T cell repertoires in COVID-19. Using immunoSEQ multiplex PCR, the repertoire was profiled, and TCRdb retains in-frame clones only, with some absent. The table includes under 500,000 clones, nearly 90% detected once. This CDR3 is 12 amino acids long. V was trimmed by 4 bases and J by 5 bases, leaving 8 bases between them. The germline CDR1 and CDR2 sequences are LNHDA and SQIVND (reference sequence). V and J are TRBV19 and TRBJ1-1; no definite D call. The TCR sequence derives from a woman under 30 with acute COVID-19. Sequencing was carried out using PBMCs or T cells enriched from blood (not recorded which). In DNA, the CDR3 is TGTGCCAGTAGTAGTCGGGGTACTGAAGCTTTCTTT. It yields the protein CASSSRGTEAFF.